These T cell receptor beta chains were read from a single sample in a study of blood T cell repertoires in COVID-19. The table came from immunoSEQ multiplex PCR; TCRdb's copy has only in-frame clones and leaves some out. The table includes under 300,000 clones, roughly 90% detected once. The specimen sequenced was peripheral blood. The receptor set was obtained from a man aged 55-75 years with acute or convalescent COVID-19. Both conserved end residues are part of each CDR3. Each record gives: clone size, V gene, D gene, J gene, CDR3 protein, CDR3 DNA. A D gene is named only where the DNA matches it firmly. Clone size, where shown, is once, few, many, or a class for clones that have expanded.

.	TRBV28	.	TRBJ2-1	CASSGGYDEQFF	TGTGCCAGCAGTGGGGGGTACGATGAGCAGTTCTTC
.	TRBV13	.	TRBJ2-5	CASSLGRDGETQYF	TGTGCCAGCAGCTTGGGGCGGGACGGGGAGACCCAGTACTTC
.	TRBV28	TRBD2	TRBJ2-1	CASTRRTSGYNEQFF	TGTGCCAGCACCCGCCGGACTAGCGGGTACAATGAGCAGTTCTTC
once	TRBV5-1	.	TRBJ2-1	CASSPPAYNEQFF	TGCGCCAGCAGCCCACCGGCCTACAATGAGCAGTTCTTC
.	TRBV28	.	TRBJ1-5	CASSLQTAHQPQHF	TGTGCCAGCAGTTTACAGACAGCCCATCAGCCCCAGCATTTT
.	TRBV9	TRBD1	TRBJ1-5	CASSLGQENQPQHF	TGTGCCAGCAGCTTGGGACAGGAGAACCAGCCCCAGCATTTT
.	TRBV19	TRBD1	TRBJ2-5	CASKPDRAKETQYF	TGTGCCAGTAAACCCGACAGGGCCAAAGAGACCCAGTACTTC
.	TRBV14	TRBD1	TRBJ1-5	CASSQDQKRGQGAPWDEDQPQHF	TGTGCCAGCAGCCAAGATCAGAAACGGGGACAGGGGGCGCCTTGGGATGAGGATCAGCCCCAGCATTTT
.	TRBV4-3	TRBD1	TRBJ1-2	CASSQEPHRGRGYGYTF	TGCGCCAGCAGCCAAGAACCCCACAGGGGGCGGGGATATGGCTACACCTTC
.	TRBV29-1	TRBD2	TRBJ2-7	CSGKKAGGSNEQYF	TGCAGCGGTAAAAAAGCGGGAGGCTCTAACGAGCAGTACTTC